The 9 T cell receptor beta chains in this list originate from one sample, sequenced in a study of blood T cell repertoires in COVID-19. The table came from immunoSEQ multiplex PCR; TCRdb's copy has only in-frame clones and leaves some out. Here the sample spans just over 35,000 clones, about 81% being singletons. The sequenced sample was peripheral blood. The receptors shown here come from a human donor in a cohort sampled during active or convalescent COVID-19. The donor label of this sample is uncertain.

This clone was seen a single time. The V and J genes are TRBV13 and TRBJ2-1, with 8 bases identical to TRBD2. The junction had 6 bases not matched to a gene; V was cut back by 1 base and J by 13 bases. Germline V CDR1 and CDR2: PRHDT, FYEKMQ (reference sequence). This CDR3 comprises 13 residues. The CDR3 protein is CASSLEASGRQFF. CDR3 DNA sequence: TGTGCCAGCAGCTTAGAGGCTAGCGGGCGTCAGTTCTTC. Full variable domain (outside the CDR3, taken from reference TRBV13 and TRBJ2-1): AAGVIQSPRHLIKEKRETATLKCYPIPRHDTVYWYQQGPGQDPQFLISFYEKMQSDKGSIPDRFSAQQFSDYHSELNMSSLELGDSALYFCASSLEASGRQFFGPGTRLTVL.

This chain connects TRBV18 to TRBJ2-1; the D gene is possibly TRBD2 (5 bases). CDR1 KGHSH and CDR2 LQKENI come from the germline V gene. Trimming stripped 2 bases from V and 3 bases from J, with 17 bases between. The CDR3 is made up of 17 amino acids. CDR3 loop: CASSPRGPDPDYNEQFF. DNA for the CDR3: TGTGCCAGCTCACCAAGAGGGCCAGATCCGGACTACAATGAGCAGTTCTTC.

The sample holds a few counts of this clone. The rearrangement links TRBV4-3 to TRBJ2-7; TRBD2 aligns across 12 bases. Germline V gene data show CDR1 as LGHNA and CDR2 as YSLEER. The J segment lost 7 bases and the V segment lost 5 bases, leaving 12 bases of the junction unmatched. The CDR3 consists of 16 residues. The CDR3 sequence is CASSNGTSGYGGEQYF. The CDR3 bases are TGCGCCAGCAGCAACGGGACTAGCGGGTACGGGGGGGAGCAGTACTTC.

This rearrangement joins TRBV2 to TRBJ2-7, with D unresolved. This CDR3 has 13 amino acids. The ends were cut back, 7 bases at V and 1 base at J, with 11 bases in the middle. Germline-derived CDR1 and CDR2 are SNHLY and FYNNEI. The CDR3 loop is CASTNEMSYEQYF. DNA of the CDR3: TGTGCCAGCACAAATGAGATGTCCTACGAGCAGTACTTC.

The chain employs TRBV6-5 and TRBJ2-7, with 12 bases lining up with TRBD1. The CDR3 contains 16 residues. With 0 bases clipped from V and 2 bases from J, the junction kept 2 bases outside the gene matches. The germline CDR1 and CDR2 sequences are MNHEY and SVGAGI. DNA for the CDR3: TGTGCCAGCAGTTACTCCCGGGACAGGGGGCCCTACGAGCAGTACTTC. It specifies CASSYSRDRGPYEQYF.

V is TRBV7-9 and J is TRBJ2-2; the match to TRBD1 covers 9 bases. CDR1 SEHNR and CDR2 FQNEAQ come from the germline V gene (reference sequence). Trimming took 4 bases from V and 7 from J; bases not matched to a gene: 4. The CDR3 totals 14 residues. The CDR3 region has the DNA TGTGCCAGCAGCTCGACAGGGGGAGACGGGGAGCTGTTTTTT. Amino acids: CASSSTGGDGELFF.

This clone has only one observation. This sequence joins TRBV11-3 and TRBJ2-5; no reliable D call. The CDR3 consists of 11 residues. The V gene's germline CDR1 is SGHNT and CDR2 YENEEA. V lost 0 bases and J lost 7, with 3 bases in between. CDR3 coding DNA: TGTGCCAGCAGCTTAGACGGGACCCAGTACTTC. Residues: CASSLDGTQYF.

The CDR3 spells CASSRSSFSTDTQYF. The CDR3, as DNA: TGTGCCAGTAGTCGGTCTAGCTTTAGCACAGATACGCAGTATTTT. The J gene is TRBJ2-3, the V gene TRBV19; TRBD2 is a possible D gene (5 bases). Germline assignment: CDR1 LNHDA and CDR2 SQIVND (reference sequence). V was clipped by 5 bases and J by 0 bases, with 12 bases between them. The CDR3 loop spans 15 amino acids.

V usage is TRBV12-5 and J usage is TRBJ2-7, with TRBD1 matching 10 bases. This CDR3 region has 18 residues. The V and J ends lost 1 base and 0 bases, in that order; junction bases with no gene match: 9. Germline loops: CDR1 LGHNT, CDR2 FRNRAP. CDR3 amino acids: CASGLDKPGQGSSYEQYF. The CDR3 nucleotides are TGTGCTAGTGGTTTGGACAAACCGGGACAGGGGAGCTCCTACGAGCAGTACTTC.